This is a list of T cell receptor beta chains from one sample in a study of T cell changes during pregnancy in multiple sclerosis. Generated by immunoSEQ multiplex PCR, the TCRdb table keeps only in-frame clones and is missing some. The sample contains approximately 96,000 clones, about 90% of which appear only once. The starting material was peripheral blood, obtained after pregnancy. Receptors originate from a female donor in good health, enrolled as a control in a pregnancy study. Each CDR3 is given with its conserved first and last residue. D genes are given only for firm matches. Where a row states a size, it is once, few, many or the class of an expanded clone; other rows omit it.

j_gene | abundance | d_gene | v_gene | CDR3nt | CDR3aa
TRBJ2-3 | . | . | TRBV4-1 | TGCGCCAGCAGCCAAGCCAGTCGTAGCACAGATACGCAGTATTTT | CASSQASRSTDTQYF
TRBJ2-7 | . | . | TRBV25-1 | TGTGCCAGCAGTTCGGCGGGCACGAGGGGACACCACTTC | CASSSAGTRGHHF
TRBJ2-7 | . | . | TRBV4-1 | TGCGCCAGCAGCCCCGGGTATTTGAGGTCCTACGAGCAGTACTTC | CASSPGYLRSYEQYF
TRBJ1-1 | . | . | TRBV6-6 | TGTGCCAGCAGTTACGGGAGCACTGAAGCTTTCTTT | CASSYGSTEAFF
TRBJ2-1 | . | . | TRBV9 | TGTGCCAGCAGCGTAGGGGATAGGGACTTCACTGAGCAGTTCTTC | CASSVGDRDFTEQFF
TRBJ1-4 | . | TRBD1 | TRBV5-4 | TGTGCCAGCAGCATAAACAGGGGTCGCGCTGAAAAACTGTTTTTT | CASSINRGRAEKLFF
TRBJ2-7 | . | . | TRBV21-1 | TGTGCCAGCAAACGCTCCGTAGACTGGAACCTCTTC | CASKRSVDWNLF
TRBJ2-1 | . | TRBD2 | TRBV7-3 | TGTGCCAGCAGCTCCGCCATGGCTAGCGGTTACAATGAGCAGTTCTTC | CASSSAMASGYNEQFF
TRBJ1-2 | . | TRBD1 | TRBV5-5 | TGTGCCAGCAGCTTATCGGGACAGGGGTATGGCTACACCTTC | CASSLSGQGYGYTF
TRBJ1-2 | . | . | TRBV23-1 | TGCGCCAGCAGTCAATCGAGTGGGGGCCCTAACTATGGCTACACCTTC | CASSQSSGGPNYGYTF
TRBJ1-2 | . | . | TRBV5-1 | TGCGCCAGCAGCCCTCCGGGAGGGTCTTATGGCTACACCTTC | CASSPPGGSYGYTF
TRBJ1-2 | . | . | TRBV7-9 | TGTGCCAGCAGCTTAGTCGGGGGGGGGACTGGCTACACCTTC | CASSLVGGGTGYTF
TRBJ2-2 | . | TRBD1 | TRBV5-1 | TGCGCCAGCAGCTCCGGGACAGGGTGGGACACCGGGGAGCTGTTTTTT | CASSSGTGWDTGELFF
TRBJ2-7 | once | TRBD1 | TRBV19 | TGTGCCAGTAGTTTGGACAGGTCCTACGAGCAGTACTTC | CASSLDRSYEQYF
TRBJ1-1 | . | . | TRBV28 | TGTGCCAGCCAATTCACATCGATGAACACTGAAGCTTTCTTT | CASQFTSMNTEAFF
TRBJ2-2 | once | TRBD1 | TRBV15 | TGTGCCACCAGCAGTGACAGGGCACCGAACACCGGGGAGCTGTTTTTT | CATSSDRAPNTGELFF